Each of the 2 T cell receptor beta chains below was sequenced from the same sample in a study of blood T cells in healthy people across ages. A second PCR of roughly 7 to 11 cycles used a sample-barcoded 5' primer and a J-beta primer mix. Each CDR3 protein gets one entry after TCRdb re-called the 5' RACE reads with MiXCR. The sample has around 1,000,000 distinct CDR3 sequences, under 30% seen once. These data were likewise used in another study, on T cells of mothers and their children.

The sequenced sample was blood. All receptors come from a girl aged 2-10 years in good health.

The chain has TRBV9 and TRBJ2-1, with D possibly being TRBD2 (6 bases). Germline V gene data show CDR1 as SGDLS and CDR2 as YYNGEE. There are 16 residues in the CDR3. The V end lost 4 bases, the J end lost 9 bases, and 23 bases lay between the germline ends. DNA for the CDR3: TGTGCCAGCAGCCCCACCGGCGGTGGCCTAGCGACTGAGCAGTTCTTC. Protein sequence: CASSPTGGGLATEQFF.

A few counts support this clonotype. The chain carries TRBV7-9 and TRBJ2-5, with 15 bases identical to TRBD2. Germline V gene data show CDR1 as SEHNR and CDR2 as FQNEAQ (reference sequence). Trimming removed 0 bases from V and 4 bases from J; junction bases left unmatched: 3. The CDR3 has 17 residues. The CDR3 DNA sequence: TGTGCCAGCAGCTTAGCGCTGGGACTAGCGGGAGGAGAGACCCAGTACTTC. Its protein is CASSLALGLAGGETQYF.